Listed here are 28 T cell receptor beta chains from one sample, sequenced in a study of blood T cell repertoires in COVID-19. Only in-frame clones appear in the TCRdb table, and some are missing; sequencing was by immunoSEQ multiplex PCR. This sample carries roughly 300,000 clones, approximately 89% of them seen once, and the ten largest clones take less than 9.5%. Sequenced: peripheral blood. The receptors here all came from a woman in her forties or fifties who had recovered from COVID-19.

This chain links TRBV18 with TRBJ2-1; 10 bases line up with TRBD2. This CDR3 is 16 amino acids long. Germline V gene lookup returns CDR1 KGHSH and CDR2 LQKENI. J gave up 5 bases and V 5 bases, and 9 bases lay outside the gene matches. The DNA of the CDR3 is TGTGCCAGCTCATTCAGTAGCGGGGGGCAGGACAATGAGCAGTTCTTC. Translating it yields CASSFSSGGQDNEQFF.

The chain joins TRBV3-1 (or the pseudogene TRBV3-2) to TRBJ1-1, with unresolved D. Germline values: CDR1 LGHDT, CDR2 YNNKEL (reference sequence). Trimming took 2 bases from V and 0 from J, leaving 10 bases between them. The length of the CDR3 is 15 residues. Here the CDR3 DNA reads TGTGCCAGCAGCCAAACGCGGGTCATGAACACTGAAGCTTTCTTT. Amino acids: CASSQTRVMNTEAFF.

This rearrangement joins TRBV7-9 to TRBJ1-5; D possibly corresponds to TRBD1 (5 bases). Germline CDR1 is SEHNR and CDR2 is FQNEAQ (reference sequence). The CDR3 covers 14 residues. V was trimmed by 5 bases and J by 0 bases, leaving 8 bases between them. The CDR3 bases are TGTGCCAGCAGCCCGACAGATAGCAATCAGCCCCAGCATTTT. This codes for CASSPTDSNQPQHF.

The J gene is TRBJ2-7, the V gene TRBV15; D unresolved. CDR3 length equals 13 residues. Germline V lookup: CDR1 LNHNV, CDR2 YYDKDF (reference sequence). V gave up 10 bases and J gave up 3 bases, with 16 bases separating them. The CDR3: CAISSGVIYEQYF. CDR3 sequence (DNA): TGTGCCATTTCGTCTGGAGTAATCTACGAGCAGTACTTC.

V usage is TRBV19 and J usage is TRBJ2-5; TRBD2 agrees at 7 bases. The CDR3 sequence is 13 residues long. The V gene's germline CDR1 is LNHDA and CDR2 SQIVND (reference sequence). Unmatched junction bases numbered 8, after V lost 11 bases and J lost 2 bases. The CDR3 loop reads CAAGTTFQETQYF. The CDR3 DNA sequence: TGTGCCGCGGGGACTACCTTTCAAGAGACCCAGTACTTC.

The chain is built from TRBV9 and TRBJ2-1; weak D call: TRBD2 (5 bases). Per germline, CDR1 SGDLS and CDR2 YYNGEE. This CDR3 comprises 15 residues. V lost 0 bases and J lost 3, with 10 bases in between. The CDR3 here is CASSVDPGNYNEQFF. CDR3 DNA sequence: TGTGCCAGCAGCGTAGACCCGGGAAACTACAATGAGCAGTTCTTC.

The genes are TRBV3-1 (or the pseudogene TRBV3-2) and TRBJ2-1; TRBD2 aligns across 14 bases. Unmatched junction bases numbered 16, after V lost 3 bases and J lost 12 bases. From germline, CDR1 is LGHDT and CDR2 YNNKEL (reference sequence). The CDR3 has 18 residues. CDR3 in DNA: TGTGCCAGCAGCCACGGTGGGTTCGGGACTAGCGGGAGCGATGGGCAGTTCTTC. Amino acids: CASSHGGFGTSGSDGQFF.

This rearrangement joins TRBV15 to TRBJ2-5; tentative D call: TRBD2 (6 bases). Trimming left V 3 bases short and J 4 bases short, with 6 bases between. Germline V gene data show CDR1 as LNHNV and CDR2 as YYDKDF (reference sequence). The CDR3 is 12 amino acids. CDR3 region: CATSRGGETQYF. CDR3 nucleotides: TGTGCCACCAGCAGGGGGGGAGAGACCCAGTACTTC.

J is TRBJ2-1 and V is TRBV29-1; D is perhaps TRBD2 (6 bases). V lost 3 bases and J lost 6, with 6 bases in between. This CDR3 has 11 amino acids. Germline V gene sequence: CDR1 SQVTM, CDR2 ANQGSEA. CDR3 in amino acids: CSVDGGNEQFF. The CDR3 region has the DNA TGCAGCGTTGACGGGGGCAATGAGCAGTTCTTC.

The chain employs TRBV7-2 and TRBJ1-1, with D perhaps TRBD1 (5 bases). Trimming took 6 bases from V and 1 from J, leaving 12 bases between them. This CDR3 region has 14 residues. From germline, CDR1 is SGHTA and CDR2 FQGNSA. The CDR3 loop reads CASSKIGGNTEAFF. In nucleotides, the CDR3 is TGTGCCAGCAGTAAAATCGGGGGGAACACTGAAGCTTTCTTT.

The chain employs TRBV7-2 and TRBJ2-3; D remains unclear. CDR1 SGHTA and CDR2 FQGNSA come from the germline V gene. The V gene lost 5 bases and the J gene lost 2 bases, with 5 bases spanning the gap. The CDR3 runs to 12 residues. For the CDR3, the DNA is TGTGCCAGCAGCACAAACACAGATACGCAGTATTTT. The encoded protein is CASSTNTDTQYF.

The chain employs TRBV11-2 and TRBJ2-1; D ambiguous. In germline, CDR1 is SGHAT, CDR2 FQNNGV. The V end lost 3 bases, the J end lost 8 bases, and 20 bases lay between the germline ends. CDR3 length: 16 amino acids. The CDR3 spells CASSFRGGRVPDEQFF. The CDR3 nucleotides read TGTGCCAGCAGCTTCCGAGGTGGTCGAGTCCCCGATGAGCAGTTCTTC.

CDR3 DNA sequence: TGTGCCAGCAGCTTAGTAGGGGGATATAGCAATCAGCCCCAGCATTTT. Its protein product is CASSLVGGYSNQPQHF. The chain links TRBV7-8 to TRBJ1-5; maybe TRBD1 (6 bases). The V end was cut by 1 base, the J end by 0 bases, with 10 bases between. The germline gives CDR1 SGHVS, CDR2 FQNEAQ. This CDR3 contains 16 residues.

The chain combines TRBV7-2 with TRBJ2-5; no definite D call. Germline lookup yields CDR1 SGHTA and CDR2 FQGNSA. The CDR3 spans 13 residues. Trimming pared 4 bases from V and 2 bases from J, leaving 8 bases between. The CDR3 is CASSSQLQETQYF. CDR3 coding DNA: TGTGCCAGCAGCTCACAGCTGCAAGAGACCCAGTACTTC.

This clone was seen a handful of times. The CDR3 loop reads CASSQGVSQPQHF. The CDR3 bases are TGTGCCAGCAGCCAGGGGGTCAGTCAGCCCCAGCATTTT. The chain has TRBV13 and TRBJ1-5, with 7 bases lining up with TRBD1. CDR3 length: 13 amino acids. J lost 6 bases, V lost 5 bases, and 4 bases had no gene match. The germline V gene has CDR1 PRHDT and CDR2 FYEKMQ (reference sequence).

V is TRBV6-5 and J is TRBJ1-2, with D perhaps matching TRBD1 (5 bases). Trimming removed 0 bases from V and 6 bases from J, with 8 bases in between. Germline V CDR1 and CDR2: MNHEY, SVGAGI. The CDR3 spans 13 residues. CDR3 amino acids: CASSYSSGNGYTF. The CDR3 nucleotides are TGTGCCAGCAGTTACTCGTCAGGGAATGGCTACACCTTC.

This clone is a singleton in its sample. This chain connects TRBV11-2 to TRBJ2-1; 11 nucleotides agree with TRBD2. Unmatched junction bases numbered 7, after V lost 1 base and J lost 8 bases. In germline, CDR1 is SGHAT, CDR2 FQNNGV. This CDR3 has 16 amino acids. The CDR3 DNA is TGTGCCAGCAGCTTAGGTATGGCTAGCGGGAGGTATGAGCAGTTCTTC. It codes for CASSLGMASGRYEQFF.

V usage is TRBV18 and J usage is TRBJ1-1; D is uncertain. Trimming pared 3 bases from V and 6 bases from J, leaving 17 bases between. The V gene's germline CDR1 is KGHSH and CDR2 LQKENI. There are 15 residues in the CDR3. The chain's CDR3 is CASSPEDRVNPEAFF. CDR3 in DNA: TGTGCCAGCTCACCGGAGGACCGGGTCAACCCTGAAGCTTTCTTT.

This chain links TRBV29-1 with TRBJ1-4, with TRBD1 as a possible D gene (5 bases). This CDR3 is built from 13 residues. The V end lost 5 bases, the J end lost 6 bases, and 13 bases lay between the germline ends. CDR1 and CDR2 from the germline V gene are SQVTM and ANQGSEA. The CDR3 coding sequence is TGCAGCGTTCGATCGGGAGGGGATGAAAAACTGTTTTTT. This sequence encodes CSVRSGGDEKLFF.

To note about this clone: The identical CDR3 is also encoded by other nucleotide sequences in the sample. The rearrangement joins TRBV28 to TRBJ1-1; D gene ambiguous. Germline V gene lookup returns CDR1 MDHEN and CDR2 SYDVKM. This CDR3 has 13 residues. Trimming left V 2 bases short and J 1 base short, with 5 bases between. The CDR3 protein is CASSLPGNTEAFF. As DNA, the CDR3 is TGTGCCAGCAGTTTACCCGGGAACACTGAAGCTTTCTTT.

The chain couples TRBV7-9 to TRBJ1-4; 7 bases map to TRBD1. The germline V gene has CDR1 SEHNR and CDR2 FQNEAQ (reference sequence). V lost 5 bases and J lost 4; bases outside the gene matches: 7. The CDR3 totals 15 residues. The CDR3 protein is CASSVRQGDNEKLFF. CDR3 sequence (DNA): TGTGCCAGCAGCGTGAGACAGGGCGATAATGAAAAACTGTTTTTT.

The gene calls are TRBV7-9 and TRBJ2-1; 7 positions agree with TRBD2. The CDR3 covers 14 residues. Germline V gene data show CDR1 as SEHNR and CDR2 as FQNEAQ (reference sequence). V trimming: 0 bases; J trimming: 4 bases; junction bases outside the gene matches: 0. The CDR3, as DNA: TGTGCCAGCAGCTTAGCGGGGGGGTACAATGAGCAGTTCTTC. It encodes CASSLAGGYNEQFF.

V gene TRBV12-3 or TRBV12-4 combines with J gene TRBJ2-5; D is perhaps TRBD2 (6 bases). The CDR3 sequence is 12 residues long. Trimming took 4 bases from V and 7 from J, leaving 10 bases between them. Here the CDR3 reads CASSYAGGTQYF. In DNA form, the CDR3 reads TGTGCCAGCAGTTACGCCGGGGGGACCCAGTACTTC.

The chain links TRBV6-4 to TRBJ2-1; 10 bases line up with TRBD2. The CDR3 contains 15 residues. After removal of 2 bases from V and 3 bases from J, the junction contained 1 base not matched to a gene. From germline, CDR1 is MRHNA and CDR2 SNTAGT. This CDR3 reads CASSDSGGGYNEQFF. As DNA, the CDR3 is TGTGCCAGCAGTGACAGCGGGGGGGGCTACAATGAGCAGTTCTTC.

This clone has a single count. The chain employs TRBV14 and TRBJ1-5, with 8 positions matching TRBD1. The CDR3 totals 13 residues. CDR1 SGHDN and CDR2 FVKESK come from the germline V gene. J lost 6 bases, V lost 8 bases, and 6 bases had no gene match. CDR3 protein: CASAGTGGQPQHF. Written as DNA, the CDR3 is TGTGCCAGCGCCGGGACAGGAGGTCAGCCCCAGCATTTT.

V gene TRBV13 combines with J gene TRBJ1-5; D is unclear. CDR3 length: 16 amino acids. In germline, CDR1 is PRHDT, CDR2 FYEKMQ (reference sequence). Trimming cost V 4 bases and J 4 bases, with 17 bases left between them. The CDR3 DNA reads TGTGCCAGCAGCTCCCAGCGCGAGGGAGGAAATCAGCCCCAGCATTTT. Amino acid sequence: CASSSQREGGNQPQHF.

V and J are TRBV10-3 and TRBJ2-7, with 7 bases identical to TRBD2. CDR1 and CDR2 from the germline V gene are ENHRY and SYGVKD. The V gene end was trimmed by 10 bases and the J gene end by 3 bases; junction bases not matched to a gene: 6. This CDR3 spans 12 amino acids. As DNA, the CDR3 is TGTGCCACCGGGGGAGGGAGCTACGAGCAGTACTTC. Translated, it gives CATGGGSYEQYF.

This chain links TRBV27 with TRBJ2-7, with 9 positions matching TRBD2. The CDR3 is 15 residues long. With V trimmed by 1 base and J by 7 bases, 8 bases remained unmatched. Germline CDR1 MNHEY, CDR2 SMNVEV (reference sequence). This CDR3 is CASSLFIAGVVEQYF. CDR3 DNA: TGTGCCAGCAGTTTATTTATAGCGGGAGTTGTTGAGCAGTACTTC.